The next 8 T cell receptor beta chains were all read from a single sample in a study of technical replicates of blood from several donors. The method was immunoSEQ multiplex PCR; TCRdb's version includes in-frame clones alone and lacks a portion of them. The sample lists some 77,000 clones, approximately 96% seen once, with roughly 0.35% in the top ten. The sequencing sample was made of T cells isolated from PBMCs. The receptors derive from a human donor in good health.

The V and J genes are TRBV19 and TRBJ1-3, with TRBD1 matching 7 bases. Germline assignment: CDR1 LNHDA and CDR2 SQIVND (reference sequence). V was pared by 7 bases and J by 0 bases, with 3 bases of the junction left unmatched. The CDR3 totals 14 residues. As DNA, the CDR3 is TGTGCCAGTACCACAGGGGCCTCTGGAAACACCATATATTTT. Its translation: CASTTGASGNTIYF.

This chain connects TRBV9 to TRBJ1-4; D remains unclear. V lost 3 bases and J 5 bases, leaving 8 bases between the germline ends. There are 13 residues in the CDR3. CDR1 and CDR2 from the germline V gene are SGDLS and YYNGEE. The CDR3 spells CASSDPYNEKLFF. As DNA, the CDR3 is TGTGCCAGCAGCGACCCCTACAATGAAAAACTGTTTTTT. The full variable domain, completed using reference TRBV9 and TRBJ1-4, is DSGVTQTPKHLITATGQRVTLRCSPRSGDLSVYWYQQSLDQGLQFLIQYYNGEERAKGNILERFSAQQFPDLHSELNLSSLELGDSALYFCASSDPYNEKLFFGSGTQLSVL.

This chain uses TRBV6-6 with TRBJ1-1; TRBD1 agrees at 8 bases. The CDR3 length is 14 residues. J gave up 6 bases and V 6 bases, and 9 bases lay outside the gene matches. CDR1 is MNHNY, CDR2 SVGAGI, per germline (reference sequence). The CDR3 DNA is TGTGCCAGCAGATCAGGACAGGGTAGTGCTGAAGCTTTCTTT. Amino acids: CASRSGQGSAEAFF.

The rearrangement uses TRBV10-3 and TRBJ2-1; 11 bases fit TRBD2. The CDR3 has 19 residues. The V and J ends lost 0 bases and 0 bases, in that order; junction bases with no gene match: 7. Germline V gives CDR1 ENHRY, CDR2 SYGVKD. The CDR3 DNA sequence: TGTGCCATCAGTGAGTCAAGACTAGCGGGGAATTACTCCTACAATGAGCAGTTCTTC. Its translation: CAISESRLAGNYSYNEQFF.

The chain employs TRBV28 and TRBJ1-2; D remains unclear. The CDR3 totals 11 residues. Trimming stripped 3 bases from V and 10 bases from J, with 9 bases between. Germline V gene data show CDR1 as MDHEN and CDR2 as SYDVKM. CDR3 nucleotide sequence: TGTGCCAGCAGTTTCCTGCCACTCTACACCTTC. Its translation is CASSFLPLYTF.

For the CDR3, the DNA is TGTGCCAGCAGCGTAGGTGGGGGGAAGAGCACTGAAGCTTTCTTT. As protein: CASSVGGGKSTEAFF. The J gene is TRBJ1-1, the V gene TRBV9, with a weak D call TRBD1 (5 bases). CDR1 and CDR2 (germline): SGDLS, YYNGEE. The CDR3 contains 15 residues. V was trimmed by 0 bases and J by 4 bases, leaving 13 bases between them.

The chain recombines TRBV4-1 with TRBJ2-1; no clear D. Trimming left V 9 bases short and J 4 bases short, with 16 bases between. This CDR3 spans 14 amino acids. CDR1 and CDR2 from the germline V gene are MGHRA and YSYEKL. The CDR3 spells CASQDQLRYNEQFF. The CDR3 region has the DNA TGCGCCAGTCAAGACCAACTAAGATACAATGAGCAGTTCTTC.

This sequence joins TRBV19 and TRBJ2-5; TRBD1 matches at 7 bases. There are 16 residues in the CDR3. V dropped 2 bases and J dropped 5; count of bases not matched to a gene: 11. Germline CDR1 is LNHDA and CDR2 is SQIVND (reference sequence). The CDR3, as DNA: TGTGCCAGTAGTATATCCCCTGAGGGGGCCGGGGAGACCCAGTACTTC. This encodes CASSISPEGAGETQYF.